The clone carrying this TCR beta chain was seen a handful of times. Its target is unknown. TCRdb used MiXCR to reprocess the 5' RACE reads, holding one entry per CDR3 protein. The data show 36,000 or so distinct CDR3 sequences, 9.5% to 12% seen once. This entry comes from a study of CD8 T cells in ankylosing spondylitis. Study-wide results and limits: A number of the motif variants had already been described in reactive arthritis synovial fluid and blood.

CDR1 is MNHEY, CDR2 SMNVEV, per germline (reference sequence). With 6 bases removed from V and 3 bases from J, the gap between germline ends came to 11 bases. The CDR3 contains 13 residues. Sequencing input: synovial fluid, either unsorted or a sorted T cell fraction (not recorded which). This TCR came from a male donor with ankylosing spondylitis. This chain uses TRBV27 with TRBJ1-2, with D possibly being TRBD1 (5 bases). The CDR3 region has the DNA TGTGCCAGCAGCCTAGGGACTTACTATGGCTACACCTTC. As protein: CASSLGTYYGYTF.